The clone carrying this T cell receptor (beta chain) was detected only a few times. Next came a second PCR, run for about 6 to 11 cycles, which used a sample-barcoded 5' primer along with a J-beta primer mix. TCRdb processed the 5' RACE reads anew with MiXCR; each CDR3 protein has one entry. The table includes about 1.4 million distinct CDR3 sequences, roughly 64% detected once. Around 9.4 milliliters was the volume of peripheral blood drawn from each donor. The record originates from a study of blood T cells in healthy people across ages. V was cut by 8 bases and J by 3 bases, with 23 bases left in between. Germline V gene sequence: CDR1 SGHRS, CDR2 YFSETQ. CDR3 length equals 16 residues.

This chain uses TRBV5-1 with TRBJ1-2; possible D gene TRBD1, 5 bases. Specimen: blood. This receptor was taken from a man between 18 and 29 years old in good health. CDR3 loop: CARKWAHRHPDYGYTF. The CDR3 DNA sequence: TGCGCCAGGAAATGGGCACACAGGCACCCGGACTATGGCTACACCTTC.